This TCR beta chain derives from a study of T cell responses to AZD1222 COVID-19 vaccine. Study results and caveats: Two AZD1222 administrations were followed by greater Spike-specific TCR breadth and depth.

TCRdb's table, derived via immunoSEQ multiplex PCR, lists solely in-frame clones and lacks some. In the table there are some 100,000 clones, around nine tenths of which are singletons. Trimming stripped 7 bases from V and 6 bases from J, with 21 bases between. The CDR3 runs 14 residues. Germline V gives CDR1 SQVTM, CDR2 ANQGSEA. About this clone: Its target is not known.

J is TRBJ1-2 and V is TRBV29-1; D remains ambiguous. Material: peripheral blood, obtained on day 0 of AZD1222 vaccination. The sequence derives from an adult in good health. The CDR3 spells CSATPSGRYDGYTF. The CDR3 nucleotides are TGCAGCGCTACCCCTTCCGGACGGTACGATGGCTACACCTTC.